This T cell receptor beta chain was identified in a study of breast tumors, draining lymph nodes, adjacent tissues. Notes on the study in general: Compared with lymph nodes, tumors were less diverse; compared with nontumor tissue, more. Tumor and nontumor repertoires were significantly more similar in luminal-like than in basal-like breast cancer.

The lymph nodes were axillary draining lymph nodes from breast cancer patients. TCRdb used MiXCR to reprocess the multiplex PCR reads, holding one entry per CDR3 protein. The sample has around 230,000 distinct CDR3 sequences; 30% to 35% are singletons. This clonotype was counted at least ten times. Its specificity is unknown. The sequenced sample consisted of axillary lymph node tissue. This sequence originates from a female donor with breast cancer. Some clones in this sample may be carry-over from other donors' samples.

The CDR3 DNA reads as TGTGCCAGTAGAGTATCCGGGACAGGGGTTGGCTATGGCTACACCTTC. Its protein product is CASRVSGTGVGYGYTF. The chain recombines TRBV19 with TRBJ1-2; TRBD1 aligns across 10 bases. J gave up 4 bases and V 6 bases, and 11 bases lay outside the gene matches. CDR3 size: 16 residues. Germline CDR1 is LNHDA and CDR2 is SQIVND (reference sequence).